There are a few counts of the clone carrying this T cell receptor beta chain. Its antigen is unidentified. The data were obtained in a study of T-cell reconstitution after alpha-beta-depleted transplantation in children. Study outcomes and limitations: The high TCRbeta diversity at day 60 in some patients came from surviving recipient T cells and thymic progenitors. After transplant, at about two months, alpha-beta T cells were reportedly derived from several hundred expanded graft clones. When one year had passed after transplant, most T-cell counts and diversity came from newly produced T cells.

The V segment lost 4 bases and the J segment 4 bases; nucleotides outside the gene matches: 7. Germline CDR1 SGHRS, CDR2 YFSETQ. CDR3 length equals 14 residues. Preparation of the TCRbeta library was carried out with unique molecular identifiers. TCRdb re-called the PCR reads with MiXCR, one entry per CDR3 protein. The table lists 500,000 or so distinct CDR3 sequences, roughly 10% of them singletons. This receptor was taken from a female patient aged 2-15 years who had a stem cell transplant for aplastic anemia, so the T cells may come from the graft donor. The chain joins TRBV5-1 to TRBJ1-1, with 7 bases aligning to TRBD1. The sample consisted of PBMCs, mostly from graft donor cells, taken 180 days after TCRalphabeta/CD19-depleted stem cell transplant. In nucleotides, the CDR3 is TGCGCCAGCAGCGTACAGGGGTTGAGCACTGAAGCTTTCTTT. Translating it yields CASSVQGLSTEAFF.